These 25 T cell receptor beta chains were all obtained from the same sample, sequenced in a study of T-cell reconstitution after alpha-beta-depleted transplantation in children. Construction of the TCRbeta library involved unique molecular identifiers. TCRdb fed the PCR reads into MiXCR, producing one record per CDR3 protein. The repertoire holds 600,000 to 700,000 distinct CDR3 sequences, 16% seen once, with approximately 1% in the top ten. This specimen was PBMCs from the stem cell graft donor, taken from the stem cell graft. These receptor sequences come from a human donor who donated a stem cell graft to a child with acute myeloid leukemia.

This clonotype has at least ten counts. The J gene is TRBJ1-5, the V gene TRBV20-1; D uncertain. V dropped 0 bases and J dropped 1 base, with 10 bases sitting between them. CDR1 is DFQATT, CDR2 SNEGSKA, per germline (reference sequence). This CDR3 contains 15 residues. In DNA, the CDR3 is TGCAGTGCTAGAGATGTTATGCGGAGCAATCAGCCCCAGCATTTT. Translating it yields CSARDVMRSNQPQHF.

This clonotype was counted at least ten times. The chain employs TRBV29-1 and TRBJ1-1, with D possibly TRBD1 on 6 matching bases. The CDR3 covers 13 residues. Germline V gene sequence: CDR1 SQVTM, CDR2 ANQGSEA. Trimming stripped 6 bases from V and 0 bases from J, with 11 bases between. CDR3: CSVKRGMNTEAFF. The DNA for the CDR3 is TGCAGCGTGAAAAGGGGGATGAACACTGAAGCTTTCTTT.

CDR3 sequence reads: CASSPFSGGPYEQYF. CDR3 sequence (DNA): TGTGCCAGCAGCCCGTTCTCGGGCGGTCCCTACGAGCAGTACTTC. This chain uses TRBV11-2 with TRBJ2-7; D gene ambiguous. The CDR3 is made up of 15 amino acids. V shed 5 bases and J shed 2 bases, with 16 bases lying between them. CDR1 is SGHAT and CDR2 is FQNNGV in the germline V gene. The complete variable domain, with remaining parts taken from reference TRBV11-2 and TRBJ2-7, reads EAGVAQSPRYKIIEKRQSVAFWCNPISGHATLYWYQQILGQGPKLLIQFQNNGVVDDSQLPKDRFSAERLKGVDSTLKIQPAKLEDSAVYLCASSPFSGGPYEQYFGPGTRLTVT.

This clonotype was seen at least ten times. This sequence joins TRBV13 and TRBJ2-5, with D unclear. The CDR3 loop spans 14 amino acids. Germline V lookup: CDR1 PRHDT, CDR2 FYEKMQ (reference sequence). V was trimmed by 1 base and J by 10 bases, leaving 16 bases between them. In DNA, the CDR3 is TGTGCCAGCAGCTTAGATCTGACGCGCGAGGACCAGTACTTC. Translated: CASSLDLTREDQYF.

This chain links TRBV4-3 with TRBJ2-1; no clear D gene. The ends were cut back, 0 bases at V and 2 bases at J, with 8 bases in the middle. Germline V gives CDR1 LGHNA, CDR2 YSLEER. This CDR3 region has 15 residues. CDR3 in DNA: TGCGCCAGCAGCCAAGATTGGGCCCCCTACAATGAGCAGTTCTTC. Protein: CASSQDWAPYNEQFF.

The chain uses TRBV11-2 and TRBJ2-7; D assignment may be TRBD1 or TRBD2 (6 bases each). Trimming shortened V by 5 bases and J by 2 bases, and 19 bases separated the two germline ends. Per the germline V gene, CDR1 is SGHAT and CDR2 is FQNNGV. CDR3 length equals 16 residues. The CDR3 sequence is CASSGEGEVGPYEQYV. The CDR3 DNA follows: TGTGCCAGCAGCGGAGAGGGGGAGGTGGGGCCCTACGAGCAGTACGTC.

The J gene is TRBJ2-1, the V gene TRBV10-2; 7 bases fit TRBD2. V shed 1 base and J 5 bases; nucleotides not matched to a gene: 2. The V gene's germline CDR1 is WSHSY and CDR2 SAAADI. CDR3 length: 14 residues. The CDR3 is CASSEWGGDNEQFF. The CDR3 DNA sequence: TGCGCCAGCAGTGAGTGGGGGGGGGACAATGAGCAGTTCTTC.

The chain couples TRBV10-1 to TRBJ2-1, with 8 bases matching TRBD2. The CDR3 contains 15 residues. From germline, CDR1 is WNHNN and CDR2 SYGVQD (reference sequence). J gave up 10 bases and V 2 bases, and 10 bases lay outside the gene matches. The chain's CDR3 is CASSESGGGIGEQFF. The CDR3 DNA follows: TGCGCCAGCAGTGAGAGCGGGGGAGGGATTGGGGAGCAGTTCTTC.

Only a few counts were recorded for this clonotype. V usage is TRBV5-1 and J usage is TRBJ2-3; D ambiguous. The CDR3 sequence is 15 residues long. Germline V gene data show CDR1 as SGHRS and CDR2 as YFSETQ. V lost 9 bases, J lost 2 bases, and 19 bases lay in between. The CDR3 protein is CATQPQPLNTDTQYF. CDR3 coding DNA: TGCGCCACCCAGCCACAACCACTAAACACAGATACGCAGTATTTT.

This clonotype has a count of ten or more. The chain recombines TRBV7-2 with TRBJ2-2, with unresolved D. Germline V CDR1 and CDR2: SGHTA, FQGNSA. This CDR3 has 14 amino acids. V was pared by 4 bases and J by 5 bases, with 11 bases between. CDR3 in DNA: TGTGCCAGCAGCTCGACGGTAGGGACCGGGGAGCTGTTTTTT. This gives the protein CASSSTVGTGELFF.

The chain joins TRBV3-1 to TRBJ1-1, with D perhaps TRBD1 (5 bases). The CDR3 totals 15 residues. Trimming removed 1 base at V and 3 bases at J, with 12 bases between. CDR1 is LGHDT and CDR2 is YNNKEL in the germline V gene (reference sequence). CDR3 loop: CASSQGPGLDTEAFF. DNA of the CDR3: TGTGCCAGCAGCCAAGGTCCAGGGTTGGACACTGAAGCTTTCTTT.

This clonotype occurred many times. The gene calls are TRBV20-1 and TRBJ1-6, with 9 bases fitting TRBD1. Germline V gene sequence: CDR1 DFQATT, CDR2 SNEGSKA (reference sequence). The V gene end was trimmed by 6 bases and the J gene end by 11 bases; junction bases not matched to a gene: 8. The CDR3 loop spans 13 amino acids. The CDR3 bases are TGCAGTGCCGCGACAGGGGGTTTACCACCCCTCCACTTT. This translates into CSAATGGLPPLHF.

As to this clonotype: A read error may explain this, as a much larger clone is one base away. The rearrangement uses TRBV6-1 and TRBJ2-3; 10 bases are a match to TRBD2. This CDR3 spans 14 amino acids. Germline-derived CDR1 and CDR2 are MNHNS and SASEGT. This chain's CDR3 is CTSRERGGIDTQYF. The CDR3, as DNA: TGTACCAGCAGAGAGCGGGGGGGCATCGATACGCAGTATTTT.

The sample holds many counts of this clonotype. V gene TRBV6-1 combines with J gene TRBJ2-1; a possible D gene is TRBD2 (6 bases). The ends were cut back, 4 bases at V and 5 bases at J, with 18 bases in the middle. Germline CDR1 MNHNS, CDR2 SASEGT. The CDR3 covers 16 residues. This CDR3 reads CASSVGFTSPNNEQFF. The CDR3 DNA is TGTGCCAGCAGTGTGGGTTTTACTAGCCCTAACAATGAGCAGTTCTTC.

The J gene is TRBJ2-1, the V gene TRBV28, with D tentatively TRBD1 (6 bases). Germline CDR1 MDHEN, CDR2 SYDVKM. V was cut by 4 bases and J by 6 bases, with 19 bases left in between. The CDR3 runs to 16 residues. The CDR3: CASSSHGTSLINEQFF. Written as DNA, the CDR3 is TGTGCCAGCAGTTCCCACGGGACATCCCTTATCAATGAGCAGTTCTTC.

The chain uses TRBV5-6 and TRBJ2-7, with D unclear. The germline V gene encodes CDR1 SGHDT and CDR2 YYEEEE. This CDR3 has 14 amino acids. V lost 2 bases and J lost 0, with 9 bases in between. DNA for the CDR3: TGTGCCAGCAGCTTAGGGTTCAGCTCCTACGAGCAGTACGTC. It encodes CASSLGFSSYEQYV.

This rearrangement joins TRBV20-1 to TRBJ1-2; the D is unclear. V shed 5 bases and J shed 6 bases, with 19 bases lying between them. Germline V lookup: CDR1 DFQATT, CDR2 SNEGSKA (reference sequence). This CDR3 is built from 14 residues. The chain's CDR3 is CSASSSPGSNGYTF. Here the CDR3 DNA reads TGCAGTGCTTCTAGCTCTCCAGGATCGAATGGCTACACCTTC.

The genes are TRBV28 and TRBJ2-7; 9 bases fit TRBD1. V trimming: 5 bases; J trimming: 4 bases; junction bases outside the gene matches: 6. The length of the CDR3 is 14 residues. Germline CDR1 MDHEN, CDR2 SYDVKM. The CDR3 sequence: CASSQRDRAYEQYV. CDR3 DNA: TGTGCCAGCAGTCAAAGGGACAGGGCGTACGAGCAGTACGTC.

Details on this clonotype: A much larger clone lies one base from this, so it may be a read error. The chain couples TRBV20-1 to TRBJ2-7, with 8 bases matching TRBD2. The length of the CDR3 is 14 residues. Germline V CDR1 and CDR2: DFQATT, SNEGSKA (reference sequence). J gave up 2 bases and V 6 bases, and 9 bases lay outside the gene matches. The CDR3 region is CSAWVPGLAYEQYF. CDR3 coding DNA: TGCAGTGCGTGGGTCCCGGGACTAGCCTACGAGCAGTACTTC.

The CDR3 spells CASTVGTGNGYTF. For the CDR3, the DNA is TGTGCCAGCACCGTCGGGACAGGGAATGGCTACACCTTC. The V gene is TRBV28, the J gene TRBJ1-2; 9 nucleotides align to TRBD1. The CDR3 is 13 residues long. J gave up 6 bases and V 7 bases, and 6 bases lay outside the gene matches. The germline gives CDR1 MDHEN, CDR2 SYDVKM.

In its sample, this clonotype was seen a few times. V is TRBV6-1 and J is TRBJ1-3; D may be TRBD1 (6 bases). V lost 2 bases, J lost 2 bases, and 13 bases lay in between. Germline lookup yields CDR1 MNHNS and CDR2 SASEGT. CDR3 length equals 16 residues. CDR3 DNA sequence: TGTGCCAGCAGTGAACGGGGGCCATATCCTGGAAACACCATATATTTT. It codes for CASSERGPYPGNTIYF.

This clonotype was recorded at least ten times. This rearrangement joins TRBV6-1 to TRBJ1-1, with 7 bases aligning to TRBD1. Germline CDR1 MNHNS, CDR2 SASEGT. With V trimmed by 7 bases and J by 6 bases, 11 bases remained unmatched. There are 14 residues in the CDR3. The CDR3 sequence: CASNLPGGQSEAFF. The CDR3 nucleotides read TGTGCCAGCAATCTTCCAGGGGGGCAGTCTGAAGCTTTCTTT.

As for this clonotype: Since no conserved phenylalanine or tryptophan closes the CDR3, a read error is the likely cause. Here the CDR3 DNA reads TGTGCCAGCGAGGGGGGCAATGAGCAGTTCTGC. Protein product: CASEGGNEQFC. The chain is built from TRBV12-3 or TRBV12-4 and TRBJ2-1; the D call may be TRBD1 or TRBD2 (6 bases each). The CDR3 spans 11 residues. Trimming removed 8 bases from V and 6 bases from J, with 8 bases in between.

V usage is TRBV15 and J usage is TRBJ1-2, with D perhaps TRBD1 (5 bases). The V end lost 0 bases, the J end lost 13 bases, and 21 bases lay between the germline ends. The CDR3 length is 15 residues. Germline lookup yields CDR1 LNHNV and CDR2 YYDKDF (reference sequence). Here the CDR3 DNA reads TGTGCCACCAGCAGAGATCGCAATGTGTGGGGAGGGGCCACCTTC. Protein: CATSRDRNVWGGATF.

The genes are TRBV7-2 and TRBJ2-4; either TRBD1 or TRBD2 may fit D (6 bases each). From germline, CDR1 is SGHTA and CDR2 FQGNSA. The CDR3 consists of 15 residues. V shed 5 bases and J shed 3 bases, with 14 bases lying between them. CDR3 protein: CASSARGLGKNIQYF. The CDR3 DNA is TGTGCCAGCAGCGCCCGGGGGCTAGGCAAAAACATTCAGTACTTC. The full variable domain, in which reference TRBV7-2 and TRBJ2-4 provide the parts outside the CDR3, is GAGVSQSPSNKVTEKGKDVELRCDPISGHTALYWYRQSLGQGLEFLIYFQGNSAPDKSGLPSDRFSAERTGGSVSTLTIQRTQQEDSAVYLCASSARGLGKNIQYFGAGTRLSVL.